This T cell receptor (beta chain) was documented in a study of blood T cell repertoires in COVID-19. Produced via immunoSEQ multiplex PCR; TCRdb's table is partial and in-frame only. This table holds 200,000 to 300,000 clones, 75% to 90% found once. The V end lost 3 bases, the J end lost 7 bases, and 7 bases lay between the germline ends. CDR3 size: 12 residues. Per the germline V gene, CDR1 is MGHDK and CDR2 is SYGVNS. This receptor was identified in a woman between 40 and 50 years old who had recovered from COVID-19. The material sequenced was peripheral blood. The chain carries TRBV25-1 and TRBJ1-5, with D perhaps TRBD1 (5 bases). The CDR3 reads CASSEEGQPQHF. Here the CDR3 DNA reads TGTGCCAGCAGTGAGGAGGGGCAGCCCCAGCATTTT. The full variable domain, in which reference TRBV25-1 and TRBJ1-5 provide the parts outside the CDR3, is EADIYQTPRYLVIGTGKKITLECSQTMGHDKMYWYQQDPGMELHLIHYSYGVNSTEKGDLSSESTVSRIRTEHFPLTLESARPSHTSQYLCASSEEGQPQHFGDGTRLSIL.